The rows below give T cell receptor beta chains drawn from one sample of a study of early T cells in non-severe SARS-CoV-2 infection. MiXCR was run by TCRdb on the 5' RACE reads, yielding one entry per CDR3 protein. The sample gives tens of thousands of distinct CDR3 sequences, 5% to 6.5% of which show up once; approximately 30% is in the top ten. Sequencing used whole blood. Source of these receptors: an adult who was a healthcare worker with PCR-confirmed SARS-CoV-2 infection or an uninfected control (not recorded which). Each CDR3 is given with its conserved first and last residue. D genes are given only for firm matches. Where a row states a size, it is once, few, many or the class of an expanded clone; other rows omit it.

CDR3 | DNA | J | V | size | D
CASSPDRGRFGYTF | TGTGCCAGCAGTCCTGACAGGGGGCGGTTTGGCTACACCTTC | TRBJ1-2 | TRBV12-3/TRBV12-4 | few | TRBD1
CASRLRTEAFF | TGTGCCAGCAGACTAAGGACTGAAGCTTTCTTT | TRBJ1-1 | TRBV12-3/TRBV12-4 | few | NA
CASSPPWGGLPYEQYF | TGTGCCAGCAGTCCCCCCTGGGGGGGCCTTCCCTACGAGCAGTACTTC | TRBJ2-7 | TRBV28 | few | NA
CSAKTGVATGELFF | TGCAGTGCTAAAACAGGAGTAGCGACCGGGGAGCTGTTTTTT | TRBJ2-2 | TRBV20-1 | many | NA
CASSFLDTGGRQPQHF | TGTGCCAGCAGTTTCCTCGATACAGGGGGCCGGCAGCCCCAGCATTTT | TRBJ1-5 | TRBV28 | few | TRBD1
CASSPGTGREKLFF | TGTGCCAGCAGCCCAGGGACAGGTCGGGAAAAACTGTTTTTT | TRBJ1-4 | TRBV7-8 | many | TRBD1
CATSRDSWEQYF | TGTGCCACCAGCAGGGATTCGTGGGAGCAGTACTTC | TRBJ2-7 | TRBV15 | many | NA
CSVRIDFNTGELFF | TGCAGCGTCCGCATCGATTTCAACACCGGGGAGCTGTTTTTT | TRBJ2-2 | TRBV29-1 | many | NA
CASSGTSGNSYNEQFF | TGTGCCAGCAGTGGGACTAGCGGGAACTCCTACAATGAGCAGTTCTTC | TRBJ2-1 | TRBV28 | many | TRBD2
CASSPSPTGTEQETQYF | TGTGCCAGCAGTCCCTCTCCGACAGGGACCGAGCAAGAGACCCAGTACTTC | TRBJ2-5 | TRBV6-6 | NA | TRBD1
CASSPLASGAADTQYF | TGTGCCAGCTCACCCCTGGCTAGCGGGGCGGCAGATACGCAGTATTTT | TRBJ2-3 | TRBV18 | many | TRBD2
CASSYGAGGGYEQYF | TGTGCCAGCAGTTACGGCGCAGGGGGCGGCTACGAGCAGTACTTC | TRBJ2-7 | TRBV6-5 | many | TRBD1
CASSLFLDEQYF | TGTGCCAGCAGTTTATTCCTGGACGAGCAGTACTTC | TRBJ2-7 | TRBV28 | few | NA
CASSLFVREAVAGNTIYF | TGTGCCAGCAGCTTATTCGTTCGGGAGGCAGTGGCAGGAAACACCATATATTTT | TRBJ1-3 | TRBV7-9 | many | NA
CASSYSTGEDGYTF | TGTGCCAGCAGTTACTCGACGGGGGAAGATGGCTACACCTTC | TRBJ1-2 | TRBV6-2/TRBV6-3 | NA | NA
CASSGQGRTGNTIYF | TGTGCCAGCAGCGGACAGGGAAGAACCGGAAACACCATATATTTT | TRBJ1-3 | TRBV2 | NA | TRBD1
CASSLWTGPAGELFF | TGTGCCAGCAGCTTATGGACGGGCCCAGCCGGGGAGCTGTTTTTT | TRBJ2-2 | TRBV11-3 | many | NA
CASQGAGRVGGNIQYF | TGTGCCAGCCAGGGAGCGGGCCGAGTGGGGGGAAACATTCAGTACTTC | TRBJ2-4 | TRBV28 | few | NA
CASSRGGTDTQYF | TGTGCCAGCAGCCGCGGGGGTACGGATACGCAGTATTTT | TRBJ2-3 | TRBV5-4 | many | TRBD2
CSVWTGRTEAFF | TGCAGCGTTTGGACAGGTCGGACTGAAGCTTTCTTT | TRBJ1-1 | TRBV29-1 | many | TRBD1
CSARGGNTWFEQFF | TGCAGTGCCCGAGGCGGAAACACGTGGTTTGAGCAGTTCTTC | TRBJ2-1 | TRBV20-1 | many | NA
CASTTGLAASYEQYF | TGTGCCAGCACTACCGGACTAGCGGCCTCCTACGAGCAGTACTTC | TRBJ2-7 | TRBV12-3/TRBV12-4 | NA | TRBD2
CASSHRTGEDSGRYTF | TGTGCCAGCAGCCACCGGACAGGGGAAGATTCGGGGCGCTACACCTTC | TRBJ1-2 | TRBV11-3 | NA | TRBD1
CASSGNSYEQYF | TGTGCCAGCAGTGGAAACTCCTACGAGCAGTACTTC | TRBJ2-7 | TRBV6-5 | many | NA
CASLGGGTQYF | TGCGCCAGCCTAGGAGGTGGGACGCAGTATTTT | TRBJ2-3 | TRBV10-2 | many | NA
CASSPQTRVSYEQYF | TGTGCCAGCTCACCCCAAACAAGGGTATCCTACGAGCAGTACTTC | TRBJ2-7 | TRBV18 | many | NA
CASSPGAPDTQYF | TGTGCCAGCAGCCCAGGGGCACCAGATACGCAGTATTTT | TRBJ2-3 | TRBV7-2 | many | NA
CSAKPRLRQGAKNIQYF | TGCAGTGCTAAACCCCGCCTGAGACAGGGAGCCAAAAACATTCAGTACTTC | TRBJ2-4 | TRBV20-1 | many | TRBD1
CASSYMWQGAGQPQHF | TGTGCCAGCAGTTACATGTGGCAGGGGGCCGGTCAGCCCCAGCATTTT | TRBJ1-5 | TRBV6-6 | few | TRBD1
CASSIFGRQPQHF | TGTGCCAGTAGTATATTCGGAAGGCAGCCCCAGCATTTT | TRBJ1-5 | TRBV19 | NA | NA
CAWRPDQGLETQYF | TGTGCCTGGAGACCGGACCAGGGGCTTGAGACCCAGTACTTC | TRBJ2-5 | TRBV30 | many | NA
CSASFGQGTREQYF | TGCAGTGCTAGTTTTGGACAGGGGACGCGCGAGCAGTACTTC | TRBJ2-7 | TRBV20-1 | many | TRBD1
CASSLYQTDTQYF | TGTGCCAGCAGCCTGTACCAAACAGATACGCAGTATTTT | TRBJ2-3 | TRBV11-1 | many | NA
CASSYGTGRFRGGTDTQYF | TGTGCCAGCAGTTACGGGACAGGGAGGTTCAGGGGCGGGACGGATACGCAGTATTTT | TRBJ2-3 | TRBV6-5 | many | TRBD1
CASSQEAGQESF | TGTGCCAGCAGCCAAGAAGCGGGACAGGAGTCCTTC | TRBJ2-7 | TRBV3-1 | NA | NA
CASSPSGTEYYGYTF | TGTGCCAGCAGCCCTTCCGGGACAGAGTACTATGGCTACACCTTC | TRBJ1-2 | TRBV7-2 | many | TRBD1
CASSSTPRQDYEQYF | TGTGCCAGCAGCTCCACCCCCCGACAGGACTACGAGCAGTACTTC | TRBJ2-7 | TRBV7-2 | few | NA
CASSRAGAIGTDTQYF | TGCGCCAGCAGTCGGGCGGGAGCGATCGGCACAGATACGCAGTATTTT | TRBJ2-3 | TRBV5-1 | many | TRBD2
CASSPSWGGVSETQYF | TGTGCCAGCAGCCCCAGCTGGGGGGGAGTTTCAGAGACCCAGTACTTC | TRBJ2-5 | TRBV9 | many | TRBD2
CASSRGNTGELFF | TGTGCCAGTAGCAGGGGGAACACCGGGGAGCTGTTTTTT | TRBJ2-2 | TRBV19 | NA | NA
CASSPTQSTDTQYF | TGTGCCAGCAGTCCCACCCAATCCACAGATACGCAGTATTTT | TRBJ2-3 | TRBV6-4 | many | NA
CASSQETTSVFGEQFF | TGTGCCAGCAGCCAAGAGACGACTAGTGTTTTTGGTGAGCAGTTCTTC | TRBJ2-1 | TRBV4-2 | many | NA
CASRDRTYEQYF | TGTGCCAGCCGGGACAGGACCTACGAGCAGTACTTC | TRBJ2-7 | TRBV27 | many | TRBD1
CASSPSHSNQPQHF | TGTGCCAGCAGCCCGTCTCATAGCAATCAGCCCCAGCATTTT | TRBJ1-5 | TRBV3-1 | many | NA
CASSRRDRSYEQYF | TGTGCCAGCAGCCGACGGGACAGATCCTACGAGCAGTACTTC | TRBJ2-7 | TRBV7-9 | NA | TRBD1
CATSDGGPLLGNEQFF | TGTGCCACCAGTGATGGAGGCCCCCTCCTGGGCAATGAGCAGTTCTTC | TRBJ2-1 | TRBV24-1 | many | NA